The clone carrying this T cell receptor (beta chain) was seen at least ten times. As yet, its antigen is unknown. This sample was included in a study of human T cells and chemical hapten exposure. Study summary: DPC (0.01%) was patch tested on the upper back and read at 6 days. Study results and limitations: With patch test score, the counts of PT1 expanded TCRs showed a positive correlation. TCRs at a frequency above 1 in 1000 stayed unchanged with DPC sensitization.

In the source study's methods: Samples contained a median of roughly 93,000 TCRs, with a range of about 23,224 to 750,000. TCRdb recomputed calls from the RACE reads with MiXCR, one row per CDR3 protein. None of the V and J calls come from the authors' own analysis; TCRdb made them. The sample lists about 49,000 distinct CDR3 sequences, about 9% occurring once. Germline CDR1 is SGHRS and CDR2 is YFSETQ. The CDR3 contains 14 residues. Trimming removed 4 bases from V and 2 bases from J; junction bases left unmatched: 5. Time point of the sample: patch test 1, 2 weeks after DPC sensitization. Treatment denoted: therapeutic diphenylcyclopropenone sensitization with weekly scalp DPC.

Here the sequenced sample was whole blood, taken in connection with sensitization to the hapten diphenylcyclopropenone (DPC). This TCR was recovered from a woman in her 50s with alopecia areata. Some clones in this sample may be carry-over from other donors' samples. V is TRBV5-1 and J is TRBJ2-5, with 7 nucleotides matching TRBD1. CDR3 nucleotide sequence: TGCGCCAGCAGCAAACGGGACAGTCAAGAGACCCAGTACTTC. Protein product: CASSKRDSQETQYF. Full variable domain (outside the CDR3, taken from reference TRBV5-1 and TRBJ2-5): KAGVTQTPRYLIKTRGQQVTLSCSPISGHRSVSWYQQTPGQGLQFLFEYFSETQRNKGNFPGRFSGRQFSNSRSEMNVSTLELGDSALYLCASSKRDSQETQYFGPGTRLLVL.